The sequence of this T cell receptor beta chain was determined in a study of cytomegalovirus exposure and HLA in healthy donors. In the case of this clone: Antigen: not known.

V dropped 1 base and J dropped 6 bases, with 13 bases sitting between them. The CDR3 is 14 residues long. Germline loops: CDR1 SGHVS, CDR2 FNYEAQ. The PCR ran on 60 Vbeta and 13 Jbeta primers. As handled by the study authors: Among the unique TCR beta chains that a later analysis counted, about 86 million in all, 10 million to 13 million were shared. Data came from immunoSEQ multiplex PCR; TCRdb stores just in-frame clones and leaves some out. That table furnishes V, J and clone size, whereas the DNA furnished D and trimming. The sample lists 200,000 or so clones, almost 85% occurring once. Study results and limitations: In an earlier analysis, productive rearrangement rates for most beta V segments clustered near 87% or 30%. Researchers reported from a later analysis that most CMV-associated TCR beta chains appeared HLA-restricted.

Sequenced material: PBMCs. The chain joins TRBV7-6 to TRBJ2-7; D uncertain. This sequence was found in a boy aged 10-17 years in good health and CMV-seronegative. CDR3 residues: CASSLGSSMREQYF. The CDR3 nucleotides are TGTGCCAGCAGCTTAGGGTCGAGTATGCGCGAGCAGTACTTC.